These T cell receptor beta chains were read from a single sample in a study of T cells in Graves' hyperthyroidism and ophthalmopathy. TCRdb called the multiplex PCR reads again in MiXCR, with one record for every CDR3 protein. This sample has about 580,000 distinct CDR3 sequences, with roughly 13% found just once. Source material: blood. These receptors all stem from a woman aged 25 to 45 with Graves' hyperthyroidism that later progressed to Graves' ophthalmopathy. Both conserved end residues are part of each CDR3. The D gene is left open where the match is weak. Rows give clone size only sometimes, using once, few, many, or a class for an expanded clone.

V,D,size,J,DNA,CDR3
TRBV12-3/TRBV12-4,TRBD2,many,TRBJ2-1,TGTGCCAGCAGTTTGCTAGCGGGAAATCCTGAGCAGTTCTTC,CASSLLAGNPEQFF
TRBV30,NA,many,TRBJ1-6,TGTGCCTGGAAAAGGAAAGACGGTTCACCCCTCCACTTT,CAWKRKDGSPLHF
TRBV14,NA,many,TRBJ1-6,TGTGCCAGCAGCCCCCTGGGGGCAGAAAATTCACCCCTCCACTTT,CASSPLGAENSPLHF
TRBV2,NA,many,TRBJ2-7,TGTGCCAGCAAGGCCGTGGGCGCGTCCTCCTACGAGCAGTACTTC,CASKAVGASSYEQYF
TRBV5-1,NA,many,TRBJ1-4,TGCGCCAGCAGCTTGAGGGCAGCCGCAACTAATGAAAAACTGTTTTTT,CASSLRAAATNEKLFF
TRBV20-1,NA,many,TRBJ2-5,TGCAGTGCTAGAGATACGAGCGGGTGGCAAGAGACCCAGTACTTC,CSARDTSGWQETQYF
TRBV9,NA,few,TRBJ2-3,TGTGCCAGCAGCGCCGTGGGGCGGGGCACAGATACGCAGTATTTT,CASSAVGRGTDTQYF
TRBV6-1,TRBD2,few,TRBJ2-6,TGTGCCAGCAGAGGAGGTCGACTAGCTGCCGGAGGTGGGGCCAACGTCCTGACTTTC,CASRGGRLAAGGGANVLTF
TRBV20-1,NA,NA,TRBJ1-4,TGCAGTGCCACCGGGGAAGGGGCCCAAGGGTGGGAAAAACTGTTTTTT,CSATGEGAQGWEKLFF
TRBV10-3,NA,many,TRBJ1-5,TGTGCCATCAGTGCAACCGGGACAAGCAATCAGCCCCAGCATTTT,CAISATGTSNQPQHF
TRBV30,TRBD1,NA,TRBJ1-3,TGTGCCTGGAGAGATTCAGGGGGCGCCGGAAACACCATATATTTT,CAWRDSGGAGNTIYF
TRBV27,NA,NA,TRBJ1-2,TGTGCCAGCAGCCATCTCGGCAGGGCAAACTATGGCTACACCTTC,CASSHLGRANYGYTF
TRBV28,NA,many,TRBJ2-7,TGTGCCAGCAGTTTGACACAGGGAGGGTACGAGCAGTACTTC,CASSLTQGGYEQYF
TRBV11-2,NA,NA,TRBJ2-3,TGTGCCAGCAGCTTTTACACCGGGACCCTCAACACAGATACGCAGTATTTT,CASSFYTGTLNTDTQYF
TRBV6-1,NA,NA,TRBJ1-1,TGTGCCAGCATTGGGGTTCTGATGAACACTGAAGCTTTCTTT,CASIGVLMNTEAFF
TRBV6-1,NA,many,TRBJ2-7,TGTGCCAGCAGTTCCCCGGTAGTGGGCCCCAGCACCGAGCAGTACTTC,CASSSPVVGPSTEQYF
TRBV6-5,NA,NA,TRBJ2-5,TGTGCCAGCAGTTACTCCGGGACAACACAAGAGACCCAGTACTTC,CASSYSGTTQETQYF
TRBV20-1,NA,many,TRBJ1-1,TGCAGTGCTAGTAGGGGGAACATGAACACTGAAGCTTTCTTT,CSASRGNMNTEAFF
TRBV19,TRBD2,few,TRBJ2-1,TGTGCCAGTAGAAGCCTAGCGGCGACGAATGAGCAGTTCTTC,CASRSLAATNEQFF
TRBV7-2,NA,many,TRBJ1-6,TGTGCCAGCAGCGTACAGTACCATAATTCACCCCTCCACTTT,CASSVQYHNSPLHF
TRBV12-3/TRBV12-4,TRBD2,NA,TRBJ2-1,TGTGCCAGCAGTTTGCGGCCTTGGACTAGCGGGACTTACAATGAGCAGTTCTTC,CASSLRPWTSGTYNEQFF
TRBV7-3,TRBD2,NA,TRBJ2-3,TGTGCCAGCAGCCAAATGGGGCTAGCGGGAGGAGATACGCAGTATTTT,CASSQMGLAGGDTQYF
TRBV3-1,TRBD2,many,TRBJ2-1,TGTGCCAGCAGACACGGACTAGCGGACTCCTACAATGAGCAGTTCTTC,CASRHGLADSYNEQFF
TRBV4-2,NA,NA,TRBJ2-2,TGTGCCAGCAGTCCGATAAAGACAGACGCGAACACCGGGGAGCTGTTTTTT,CASSPIKTDANTGELFF
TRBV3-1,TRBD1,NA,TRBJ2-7,TGTGCCAGCAGCATCCGGGACAGTCCCTACGAGCAGTACTTC,CASSIRDSPYEQYF
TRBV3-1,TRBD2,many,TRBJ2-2,TGTGCCAGCAGCCTCTCGAGAGGGGGACTAGCGAGCACCGGGGAGCTGTTTTTT,CASSLSRGGLASTGELFF
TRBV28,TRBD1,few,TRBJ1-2,TGTGCCAGCAGGGCAACAGGGGGTTATGGCTACACCTTC,CASRATGGYGYTF
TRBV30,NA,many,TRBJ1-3,TGTGCCGGGAAAATGGATGGAAACACCATATATTTT,CAGKMDGNTIYF
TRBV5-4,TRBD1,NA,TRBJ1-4,TGTGCCAGCAGCTTACAGGGGGCCTTCGGTGAAAAACTGTTTTTT,CASSLQGAFGEKLFF
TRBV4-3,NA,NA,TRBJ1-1,TGCGCCAGCAGCCAAGTTCCTTTTTTCGGGGGCACTGAAGCTTTCTTT,CASSQVPFFGGTEAFF
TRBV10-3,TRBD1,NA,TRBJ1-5,TGTGCCATCAGTGGGACCGACAGGGGGCGCGAGCCCCAGCATTTT,CAISGTDRGREPQHF
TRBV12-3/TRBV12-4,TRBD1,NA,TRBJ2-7,TGTGCCAGCAGTCCCGGGGACAGTATCTACGAGCAGTACTTC,CASSPGDSIYEQYF
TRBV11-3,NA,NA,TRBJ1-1,TGTGCCAGCAGCCCTAGACAGACGAACACTGAAGCTTTCTTT,CASSPRQTNTEAFF
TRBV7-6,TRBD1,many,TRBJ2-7,TGTGCCAGCAGCTTAGTGGGACAGGTGTCCGAGCAGTACTTC,CASSLVGQVSEQYF
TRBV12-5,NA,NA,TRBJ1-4,TGTGCTAGTGGTTTGGTTTGCCCGGCTAATGAAAAACTGTTTTTT,CASGLVCPANEKLFF
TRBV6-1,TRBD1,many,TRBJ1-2,TGTGCCAGCAGTCGAACGACAGGGCGGAGTGGCTACACCTTC,CASSRTTGRSGYTF
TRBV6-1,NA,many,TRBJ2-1,TGTGCCAGCACCAACAGGGCGGTCCTGGGTAATGAGCAGTTCTTC,CASTNRAVLGNEQFF
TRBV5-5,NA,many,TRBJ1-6,TGTGCCAGCAGCAAGGCATCGGGGCGAAATTCACCCCTCCACTTT,CASSKASGRNSPLHF
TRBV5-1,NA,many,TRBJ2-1,TGCGCCAGCAGCTTGCAGGACGCCAATGAGCAGTTCTTC,CASSLQDANEQFF
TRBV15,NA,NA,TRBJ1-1,TGTGCCACCAGCAGTAAGGGTGGAGGCACTGAAGCTTTCTTT,CATSSKGGGTEAFF
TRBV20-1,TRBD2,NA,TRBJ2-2,TGCAGTGCTAGAGATCGTCGACTAGCGGCGAACACCGGGGAGCTGTTTTTT,CSARDRRLAANTGELFF
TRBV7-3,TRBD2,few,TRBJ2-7,TGTGCCAGCAGTCAAGGGACTAGCGGGAGCCACGAGCAGTACTTC,CASSQGTSGSHEQYF